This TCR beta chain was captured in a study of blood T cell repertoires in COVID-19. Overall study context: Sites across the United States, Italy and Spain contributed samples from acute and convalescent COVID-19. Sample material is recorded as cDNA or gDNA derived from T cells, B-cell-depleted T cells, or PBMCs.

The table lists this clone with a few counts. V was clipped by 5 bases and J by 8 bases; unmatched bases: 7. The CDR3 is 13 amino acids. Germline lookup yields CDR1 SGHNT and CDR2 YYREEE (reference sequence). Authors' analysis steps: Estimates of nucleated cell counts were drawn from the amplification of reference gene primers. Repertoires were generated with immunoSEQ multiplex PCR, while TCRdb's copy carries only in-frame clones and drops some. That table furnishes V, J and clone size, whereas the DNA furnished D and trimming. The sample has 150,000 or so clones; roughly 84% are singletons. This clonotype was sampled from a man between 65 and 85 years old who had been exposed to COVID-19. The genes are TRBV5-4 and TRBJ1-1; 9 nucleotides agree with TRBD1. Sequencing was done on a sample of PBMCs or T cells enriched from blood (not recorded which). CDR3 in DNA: TGTGCCAGCAGAGCTCAGACAGGGGGGGAAGCTTTCTTT. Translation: CASRAQTGGEAFF.